This entry describes one T cell receptor (beta chain). Its antigen is not identified. The junction departs from the called germline gene at one end, perhaps through a read error. Assay: immunoSEQ multiplex PCR; the TCRdb copy retains only in-frame clones and omits some. Among approximately 5,100 clones listed, 25% to 35% were seen once. The data are from a study of T cell clones after liver transplantation. At the level of the study: Post-transplant blood was tracked for graft-donor-reactive T cell clones identified in a pre-transplant mixed lymphocyte reaction.

Study findings and constraints: The donor-reactive repertoire was only partly measurable in a couple of subjects, lacking donor cells.

Proliferating CFSE-low MLR cells were sequenced to define alloreactive TCRbeta sequences. Pre-transplant recipient cells responded to graft donor PBMCs, splenocytes, lymph-node cells, or third-party PBMCs. The clonotype comes from a human patient who received a liver transplant. Some T cells may arise from the graft donor. Sequenced material: CD4+ T cells from cultured PBMCs.

DNA of the CDR3: TGTGCCAGCAGTCCCATCTCTTTGAACACTGAAGTTTTCTTT. It specifies CASSPISLNTEVFF. The chain uses TRBV27 and TRBJ1-1; D call uncertain. The CDR3 is 14 amino acids. The germline V gene has CDR1 MNHEY and CDR2 SMNVEV (reference sequence).